This T cell receptor beta chain was recovered during a study of cytomegalovirus exposure and HLA in healthy donors. Study-wide context: As an earlier analysis found, about 179 million T cells yielded about 100 million unique TCR beta sequences. Study results and caveats: Later work showed greater clonal expansion in HLA-associated TCR beta chains than in equally common others.

As concerns this clone: Its antigen is currently unknown.

Primers for the PCR totalled 60 Vbeta and 13 Jbeta. Method: immunoSEQ multiplex PCR; TCRdb's copy keeps in-frame clones and lacks some. The sample holds a few hundred thousand clones, roughly 80% seen once. Those who donated were healthy bone marrow donors. Unmatched junction bases numbered 3, after V lost 4 bases and J lost 2 bases. This CDR3 comprises 16 residues. Germline V gives CDR1 SGHNT, CDR2 YYREEE (reference sequence). This chain links TRBV5-4 with TRBJ2-1; 13 bases line up with TRBD2. This receptor was obtained from a girl aged 2 to 9 in good health and CMV-seronegative. The specimen was PBMCs. The CDR3 loop is CASSATSGGAYNEQFF. CDR3 DNA sequence: TGTGCCAGCAGCGCTACTAGCGGGGGGGCCTACAATGAGCAGTTCTTC.